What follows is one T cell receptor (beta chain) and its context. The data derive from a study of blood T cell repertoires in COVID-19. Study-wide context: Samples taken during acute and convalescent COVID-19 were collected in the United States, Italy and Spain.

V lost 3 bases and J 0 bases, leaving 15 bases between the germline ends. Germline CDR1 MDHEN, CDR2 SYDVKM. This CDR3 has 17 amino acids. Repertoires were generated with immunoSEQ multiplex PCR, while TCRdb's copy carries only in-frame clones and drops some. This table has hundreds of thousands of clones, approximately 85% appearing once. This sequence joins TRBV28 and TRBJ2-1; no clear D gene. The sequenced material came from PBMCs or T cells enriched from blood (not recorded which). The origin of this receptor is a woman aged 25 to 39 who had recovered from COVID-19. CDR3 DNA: TGTGCCAGCAGTTTTACCGTAGTTAGGAGCTCCTACAATGAGCAGTTCTTC. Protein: CASSFTVVRSSYNEQFF.